The 14 T cell receptor beta chains reported below all come from one sample, sequenced in a study of blood T cells in healthy people across ages. Then a second PCR, running roughly 7 to 11 cycles, was carried out with a sample-barcoded 5' primer and a J-beta primer mix. TCRdb reanalysed the 5' RACE reads using MiXCR and keeps one entry per CDR3 protein. Of about 570,000 distinct CDR3 sequences in the sample, 25% to 30% were seen once. Input material: blood. These receptors were collected from a woman between 65 and 79 years old in good health.

The V and J genes are TRBV20-1 and TRBJ1-5; D perhaps matches TRBD1 (6 bases). Trimming removed 3 bases at V and 7 bases at J, with 13 bases between. The V gene's germline CDR1 is DFQATT and CDR2 SNEGSKA (reference sequence). The CDR3 covers 13 residues. The CDR3, as DNA: TGCAGTGCTAGTTCAGGGGCAGGGCAGCCCCAGCATTTT. Protein: CSASSGAGQPQHF.

This sequence joins TRBV6-1 and TRBJ1-3; a possible D gene is TRBD1 (6 bases). V lost 11 bases, J lost 4 bases, and 18 bases lay in between. This CDR3 contains 14 residues. Per germline, CDR1 MNHNS and CDR2 SASEGT. The DNA for the CDR3 is TGTGCCGGCGGGGAACAGGGTAGCGGAAACACCATATATTTT. Translating gives CAGGEQGSGNTIYF.

CDR3 DNA sequence: TGTGCCAGCAGCATACAGGGGGGCGAGCAGTACTTC. This sequence encodes CASSIQGGEQYF. This sequence joins TRBV6-5 and TRBJ2-7; 8 positions agree with TRBD1. Germline CDR1 and CDR2: MNHEY and SVGAGI. J lost 6 bases, V lost 6 bases, and 4 bases had no gene match. The CDR3 length is 12 residues.

This clonotype was counted only a few times. The J gene is TRBJ2-5, the V gene TRBV21-1. TRBV21-1 is shown as a pseudogene. This CDR3 has 14 residues. This CDR3 is CASGSSTIQETQYF. The CDR3 DNA sequence: TGTGCCAGCGGGTCGAGCACCATCCAAGAGACCCAGTACTTC.

The J gene is TRBJ2-7, the V gene TRBV27; possible D gene TRBD2, 5 bases. The CDR3 contains 13 residues. Germline CDR1 MNHEY, CDR2 SMNVEV (reference sequence). Trimming took 3 bases from V and 4 from J, leaving 10 bases between them. The CDR3 loop is CASSFRRDYEQYF. Here the CDR3 DNA reads TGTGCCAGCAGTTTCAGACGGGATTACGAGCAGTACTTC.

The sample holds a few counts of this clonotype. V and J are TRBV7-2 and TRBJ2-7; D uncertain. Germline lookup yields CDR1 SGHTA and CDR2 FQGNSA. Trimming shortened V by 2 bases and J by 7 bases, and 12 bases separated the two germline ends. The length of the CDR3 is 13 residues. The CDR3 DNA is TGTGCCAGCAGCTTACCGTCCCTCACGGAGCAGTACTTC. This gives the protein CASSLPSLTEQYF.

This clonotype was recorded a few times. This chain connects TRBV3-1 to TRBJ2-7; no definite D call. V was clipped by 1 base and J by 6 bases, with 10 bases between them. The CDR3 is made up of 13 amino acids. Germline CDR1 LGHDT, CDR2 YNNKEL (reference sequence). CDR3 loop: CASSQVHRREQYF. The CDR3 nucleotides are TGTGCCAGCAGCCAAGTGCATCGGCGCGAGCAGTACTTC.

The rearrangement uses TRBV4-3 and TRBJ2-3, with D perhaps matching TRBD1 (6 bases). Germline CDR1 and CDR2: LGHNA and YSLEER. CDR3 size: 16 residues. V was trimmed by 4 bases and J by 4 bases, leaving 18 bases between them. The CDR3 nucleotides are TGCGCCAGCAGCCCGGACAGTGGGGCTGGCCCAGATACGCAGTATTTT. Protein product: CASSPDSGAGPDTQYF.

J is TRBJ2-1 and V is TRBV5-1, with 8 nucleotides matching TRBD2. The germline V gene encodes CDR1 SGHRS and CDR2 YFSETQ. V lost 3 bases to trimming and J lost 15 bases; unmatched junction nucleotides: 11. The CDR3 consists of 13 residues. CDR3 bases: TGCGCCAGCAGCTCCACGGGGGGGTCTTCAGGGTTCTTC. It specifies CASSSTGGSSGFF.

In its sample, this clonotype was seen a few times. V usage is TRBV29-1 and J usage is TRBJ1-2; tentative D call: TRBD1 (5 bases). The CDR3 totals 12 residues. V was shortened by 6 bases and J by 6 bases, with 14 bases between the two germline ends. Germline CDR1 is SQVTM and CDR2 is ANQGSEA. CDR3 in amino acids: CSVTGPGDGYTF. CDR3 in DNA: TGCAGCGTAACGGGACCGGGAGATGGCTACACCTTC. Combining the CDR3 with reference TRBV29-1 and TRBJ1-2 gives the whole variable domain SAVISQKPSRDICQRGTSLTIQCQVDSQVTMMFWYRQQPGQSLTLIATANQGSEATYESGFVIDKFPISRPNLTFSTLTVSNMSPEDSSIYLCSVTGPGDGYTFGSGTRLTVV.

In this sample, this clonotype turned up a few times. At one of its ends the junction is not consistent with the germline gene, which may arise from a read error. The chain joins TRBV6-5 to TRBJ1-3; a possible D gene is TRBD1 (5 bases). In germline, CDR1 is MNHEY, CDR2 SVGAGI. This CDR3 contains 16 residues. The CDR3 loop is CASSYLDSSSGNTTYF. For the CDR3, the DNA is TGTGCCAGCAGTTACCTTGACAGTTCCTCTGGAAACACCACATATTTT.

The rearrangement links TRBV6-6 to TRBJ1-1, with no clear D. V lost 1 base and J 1 base, leaving 7 bases between the germline ends. The germline gives CDR1 MNHNY, CDR2 SVGAGI (reference sequence). The CDR3 length is 14 residues. The CDR3 nucleotides read TGTGCCAGCAGTTACTTCCAGGAGAACACTGAAGCTTTCTTT. As protein: CASSYFQENTEAFF.

The chain couples TRBV9 to TRBJ1-3, with D tentatively TRBD1 (5 bases). Germline V CDR1 and CDR2: SGDLS, YYNGEE. Trimming pared 3 bases from V and 0 bases from J, leaving 10 bases between. This CDR3 is 15 amino acids long. CDR3 residues: CASSADSTSGNTIYF. CDR3 sequence (DNA): TGTGCCAGCAGCGCCGACAGTACCTCTGGAAACACCATATATTTT. The full variable domain, rest sourced from reference TRBV9 and TRBJ1-3, is DSGVTQTPKHLITATGQRVTLRCSPRSGDLSVYWYQQSLDQGLQFLIQYYNGEERAKGNILERFSAQQFPDLHSELNLSSLELGDSALYFCASSADSTSGNTIYFGEGSWLTVV.

The V and J genes are TRBV27 and TRBJ2-5; D call uncertain. CDR1 and CDR2 from the germline V gene are MNHEY and SMNVEV (reference sequence). The length of the CDR3 is 14 residues. The V end lost 3 bases, the J end lost 4 bases, and 12 bases lay between the germline ends. The chain's CDR3 is CASSFRPVGETQYF. Written as DNA, the CDR3 is TGTGCCAGCAGTTTTCGGCCAGTGGGAGAGACCCAGTACTTC.